This T cell receptor (beta chain) derives from a study of blood T cells in healthy people across ages (dated by TCRdb to about 2015). Background on the whole study: Template switching captured roughly one uniquely barcoded TCR beta cDNA molecule per two T cells in model experiments. The study measured age-related changes in TCR beta repertoire diversity using deep sequencing normalized with unique cDNA molecular identifiers. Donors were grouped into four age groups: young (average roughly 17 years), middle-aged (over 35), aged (62) and long-lived (about 89). To avoid experimental bias, donors of different ages were randomly spread across the sequencing lanes. The study analyzed two additional independent replicas of 1 million unique cDNA reads from the same blood draw for two donors, one aged 18 to 29 and one aged 80 or older. The full study reports these points: The percentage of naive T cells measured by flow cytometry correlated strongly with observed TCR beta diversity. Total diversity estimates from one million sequenced T cells were considered lower bounds and underestimates. Compared with the aged group, the long-lived group had more naive CD4+ T cells, fewer expanded clones and increased TCR diversity, suggesting age selection. Because profiling used bulk unsorted PBMCs, naive and antigen-experienced compartments could not be compared conclusively. Observed TCR beta diversity per million T cells fell roughly linearly with age, and a significant reduction was already apparent by age around 39. Because donor CMV infection status was unknown, age-related changes in expanded clonotypes were potentially confounded.

The CDR3 measures 14 amino acids from cysteine to phenylalanine. CDR3 DNA is the only sequence kept; it has 42 bases, read in frame from the first base. Note on this clonotype: Its specific antigen is unknown. One base away there is no much larger clone; base qualities are not given.

Donors were around 37 systemically healthy Caucasian individuals from Russia aged roughly 6 to 100 years. Each donor gave about 9.8 milliliters of peripheral blood, drawn into EDTA-treated Vacutainer tubes. Ficoll-Paque density-gradient centrifugation was used to isolate PBMCs, with at least 6 million per sample. Total RNA was extracted from PBMCs with Trizol reagent, with at least 5.5 micrograms obtained per sample. Naive CD45RAhigh/CD27high T cell percentages were measured by flow cytometry on a PBMC aliquot from every donor. Libraries came from 5' RACE. Sequencing used an Illumina HiSeq 2500. The second PCR ran for roughly 7 to 11 cycles and used a J-beta primer mix along with a sample-barcoded 5' primer. A template-switch 5' adaptor carrying 12 random nucleotides introduced a unique molecular identifier onto each TCR beta cDNA molecule. Each sample yielded at least 3 million CDR3-containing paired-end reads. First-strand cDNA synthesis was performed from all RNA using the Mint cDNA synthesis kit, with priming by a TRBC-specific oligonucleotide. All cDNA was treated with uracil-DNA glycosylase and then went through a first 18-cycle PCR with the universal primers M1SS and BC2_uni_R. The original pipeline was this. Normalization of each sample was performed by random selection of 1 million high-quality reads, each carrying a distinct molecular identifier. Reads with shared molecular identifiers were discarded instead of being binned into consensus sequences. MiTCR, run with a Q25 quality threshold and the strictest error-elimination algorithm, handled CDR3 identification, clonotype clustering and error correction. Lower-bound total TCR beta diversity was estimated with a nonparametric unseen species model using Euler transformation. The public reads were reprocessed in TCRdb via fastp at Q25 and MiXCR, keeping in-frame beta chains. Each entry is one CDR3 protein sequence, shown with its most common DNA and genes. TCRdb assigned the V and J calls; the authors' analysis was not used. The sample table lists over a million distinct CDR3 sequences, under 55% of them with a count of one. The ten most abundant clones make up just over 4% of the sample.

The sequence came from a woman aged 18-29 years in good health. Sequencing was performed on blood. The receptor chain draws on TRBV21-1 and TRBJ2-7. TRBV21-1 is a listed pseudogene. The CDR3 amino acid sequence is: CASSKVAGSYEQYF. The nucleotide sequence is TGTGCCAGCAGCAAAGTGGCCGGATCCTACGAGCAGTACTTC.